The 6 T cell receptor beta chains listed next were all sequenced from one sample in a study of T cell responses to AZD1222 COVID-19 vaccine (dated by TCRdb to 2020 to 2022). Library creation used the immunoSEQ multiplex PCR assay. TCRdb stores this immuneACCESS table with in-frame sequences only. Part of the clones is absent; in the studies checked, under half of the shortfall reflects unresolved V genes, and no reason is known for the rest. This sample gives approximately 110,000 clones in total; roughly 90% of them show up just once. Of the sample, 4.4% falls within the top ten clones. The intended sense of this specimen's time point label: baseline before first vaccination. The sequencing used peripheral blood, collected on day 0 of AZD1222 vaccination. Receptor source: an adult in good health.

CDR3 sequence (DNA): TGCGCCAGCAGCGAAGGACAGGGCTACAATGAGCAGTTCTTC. This codes for CASSEGQGYNEQFF. The chain couples TRBV5-1 to TRBJ2-1; 8 bases match TRBD1. CDR3 length: 14 residues. V lost 4 bases and J lost 3; bases outside the gene matches: 3. Germline CDR1 reads SGHRS; CDR2 reads YFSETQ. The variable domain in full, with the rest retrieved from reference TRBV5-1 and TRBJ2-1, is KAGVTQTPRYLIKTRGQQVTLSCSPISGHRSVSWYQQTPGQGLQFLFEYFSETQRNKGNFPGRFSGRQFSNSRSEMNVSTLELGDSALYLCASSEGQGYNEQFFGPGTRLTVL.

This clone was detected a few times. The CDR3 is CAWREKGSSYEQYF. As DNA, the CDR3 is TGTGCCTGGAGAGAAAAGGGCTCATCCTACGAGCAGTACTTC. The chain uses TRBV30 and TRBJ2-7; no clear D. The CDR3 is 14 amino acids. Per the germline V gene, CDR1 is GTSNPN and CDR2 is SVGIG (reference sequence). The V and J ends lost 3 bases and 1 base respectively, with 13 bases between them.

This clone was recorded only once. The chain recombines TRBV12-3 or TRBV12-4 with TRBJ1-2; D possibly corresponds to TRBD1 (6 bases). The CDR3 contains 13 residues. V was trimmed by 10 bases and J by 4 bases, leaving 16 bases between them. CDR3 sequence reads: CATSGGAGYGYTF. CDR3 in DNA: TGTGCCACTTCCGGGGGCGCCGGCTATGGCTACACCTTC.

This clone was counted between two and nine times. The chain recombines TRBV11-2 with TRBJ1-5; 9 positions match TRBD1. J gave up 2 bases and V 5 bases, and 1 base lay outside the gene matches. This CDR3 is built from 14 residues. Germline CDR1 reads SGHAT; CDR2 reads FQNNGV. The CDR3 reads CASSRDRGNQPQHF. The CDR3 DNA follows: TGTGCCAGCAGCCGGGACAGGGGCAATCAGCCCCAGCATTTT.

A remark on this clone: The sample has other DNA sequences that encode this CDR3 too. The genes are TRBV4-2 and TRBJ1-2; tentatively, D is TRBD1 (5 bases). The germline gives CDR1 LGHNA, CDR2 YNFKEQ. V gave up 1 base and J gave up 2 bases, with 8 bases separating them. The CDR3 is 14 residues long. Here the CDR3 reads CASSQVGGNYGYTF. The DNA of the CDR3 is TGTGCCAGCAGCCAAGTGGGGGGGAACTATGGCTACACCTTC.

This rearrangement joins TRBV19 to TRBJ2-7, with a tentative D call TRBD2 (5 bases). Trimming left V 5 bases short and J 1 base short, with 15 bases between. The germline gives CDR1 LNHDA, CDR2 SQIVND (reference sequence). This CDR3 has 15 residues. The CDR3 spells CASSPGLGVSYEQYF. The CDR3 DNA is TGTGCCAGTAGTCCCGGACTCGGAGTATCCTACGAGCAGTACTTC.